The 12 T cell receptor beta chains reported below all come from one sample, sequenced in a study of identical twins. TCRdb passed the 5' RACE reads through MiXCR, listing each CDR3 protein once. This table holds approximately 210,000 distinct CDR3 sequences, 6.5% to 8% found once. Separately, the same data were catalogued under a study of T cells expressing NK-cell markers.

What was sequenced was CD8+ T cells sorted from blood. Receptors originate from a woman aged 18-29 years in good health.

The chain couples TRBV5-4 to TRBJ2-4; possibly TRBD2 for D (6 bases). The ends were cut back, 3 bases at V and 3 bases at J, with 10 bases in the middle. This CDR3 region has 14 residues. Looked up from germline, CDR1 is SGHNT and CDR2 is YYREEE (reference sequence). The CDR3 DNA follows: TGTGCCAGCAGCTGGGAGGAAGACAAAAACATTCAGTACTTC. It is translated as CASSWEEDKNIQYF.

About this clonotype itself: This may come from a read error, since a much larger clone is one base off. V usage is TRBV6-1 and J usage is TRBJ2-1; D may match TRBD1 or TRBD2 (6 bases each). Germline CDR1 reads MNHNS; CDR2 reads SASEGT. V lost 8 bases and J lost 5, with 13 bases in between. This CDR3 has 13 residues. The CDR3 spells CASGRGLHNEQFF. In DNA form, the CDR3 reads TGTGCCAGCGGCAGGGGACTCCACAATGAGCAGTTCTTC.

A few counts support this clonotype. CDR3 sequence reads: CASSSQGPKDLREQYF. The CDR3 DNA is TGCGCCAGCAGCTCGCAAGGACCCAAAGACCTACGCGAGCAGTACTTC. The genes are TRBV5-1 and TRBJ2-7, with unresolved D. The ends were cut back, 3 bases at V and 6 bases at J, with 22 bases in the middle. The CDR3 is made up of 16 amino acids. Per the germline V gene, CDR1 is SGHRS and CDR2 is YFSETQ.

This chain joins TRBV5-1 and TRBJ2-3, with 10 bases aligning to TRBD2. J was trimmed by 5 bases and V by 4 bases; bases with no gene match: 10. Germline assignment: CDR1 SGHRS and CDR2 YFSETQ. This CDR3 contains 16 residues. CDR3 DNA sequence: TGCGCCAGCAGCCAAAGAGCGGGAGGGCCTGGAGATACGCAGTATTTT. It encodes CASSQRAGGPGDTQYF.

This clonotype has more than one count but fewer than ten. The V gene is TRBV12-3 or TRBV12-4, the J gene TRBJ2-1; TRBD1 agrees at 8 bases. The length of the CDR3 is 13 residues. V shed 8 bases, J shed 6 bases, and the junction held 6 bases outside the gene matches. CDR3 protein: CASCRGRINEQFF. The DNA for the CDR3 is TGTGCCAGCTGCAGGGGGCGTATCAATGAGCAGTTCTTC.

The genes are TRBV27 and TRBJ1-6, with 9 bases fitting TRBD1. Trimming cost V 2 bases and J 6 bases; bases outside gene matches: 2. This CDR3 is built from 15 residues. Looked up from germline, CDR1 is MNHEY and CDR2 is SMNVEV (reference sequence). The CDR3 spells CASSLRDRANSPLHF. The CDR3 DNA reads TGTGCCAGCAGTTTAAGGGACAGGGCTAATTCACCCCTCCACTTT.

Ten or more counts support this clonotype. This sequence joins TRBV29-1 and TRBJ2-3; no clear D. The V gene's germline CDR1 is SQVTM and CDR2 ANQGSEA. There are 17 residues in the CDR3. V lost 3 bases and J 6 bases, leaving 25 bases between the germline ends. CDR3 nucleotides: TGCAGCGTTGAGGGATTTTTGGACGAAGGCCTCGGGGATACGCAGTATTTT. This gives the protein CSVEGFLDEGLGDTQYF.

This clonotype turned up a few times. The J gene is TRBJ1-1, the V gene TRBV7-2; 7 bases are shared with TRBD1. This CDR3 has 17 residues. V lost 5 bases to trimming and J lost 3 bases; unmatched junction nucleotides: 15. Germline V lookup: CDR1 SGHTA, CDR2 FQGNSA. The CDR3, as DNA: TGTGCCAGCAGCCATCTCCACCGACAGGGTAAGGACACTGAAGCTTTCTTT. Protein: CASSHLHRQGKDTEAFF.

This clonotype was seen repeatedly, ten times or more. The chain combines TRBV5-5 with TRBJ1-1; D remains ambiguous. Trimming removed 0 bases from V and 1 base from J, with 4 bases in between. Germline V gene lookup returns CDR1 SGHKS and CDR2 YYEKEE (reference sequence). The length of the CDR3 is 13 residues. Here the CDR3 reads CASSLGTNTEAFF. CDR3 nucleotides: TGTGCCAGCAGCTTGGGCACGAACACTGAAGCTTTCTTT. Based on the CDR3 plus reference TRBV5-5 and TRBJ1-1, the full variable domain is DAGVTQSPTHLIKTRGQQVTLRCSPISGHKSVSWYQQVLGQGPQFIFQYYEKEERGRGNFPDRFSARQFPNYSSELNVNALLLGDSALYLCASSLGTNTEAFFGQGTRLTVV.

Only a few counts were recorded for this clonotype. Written as DNA, the CDR3 is TGTGCCAGCAGCTGGTTGGGGGGAGGGAAAAATGAGCAGTTCTTC. This sequence encodes CASSWLGGGKNEQFF. The chain joins TRBV7-2 to TRBJ2-1, with TRBD2 identical over 7 bases. CDR3 length: 15 residues. Germline V CDR1 and CDR2: SGHTA, FQGNSA. V was clipped by 4 bases and J by 7 bases; unmatched bases: 10.

This sequence joins TRBV27 and TRBJ2-2; the D is unclear. Germline lookup yields CDR1 MNHEY and CDR2 SMNVEV (reference sequence). CDR3 length equals 15 residues. V was cut by 0 bases and J by 6 bases, with 11 bases left in between. The CDR3 coding sequence is TGTGCCAGCAGTTTATCGACTCGGTTTGCCGGGGAGCTGTTTTTT. Translation gives CASSLSTRFAGELFF.

This clonotype has at least ten counts. V is TRBV5-1 and J is TRBJ1-1; D is perhaps TRBD1 (5 bases). The CDR3 length is 13 residues. Trimming removed 2 bases at V and 7 bases at J, with 12 bases between. Germline V gives CDR1 SGHRS, CDR2 YFSETQ. The CDR3 DNA reads as TGCGCCAGCAGCTTAGTGATAGGGGTTGAAGCTTTCTTT. Translation gives CASSLVIGVEAFF.